This T cell receptor beta chain was obtained from a study of shared clonotypes between healthy human individuals. Study results and caveats: Among non-shared clonotypes, generation probabilities were lower than among those shared by all four donors. A handful of donors had about 5% of their naive CD4 clonotypes in common.

CD4+ cells yielded CD45RA+ naive and CD45RA-negative memory subsets. Per the original data handling: Filtering differed because ImmunoSEQ produced junction-only sequences that carried no quality scores. Sequencing was performed with immunoSEQ multiplex PCR; in TCRdb, only in-frame clones are kept and a portion is missing. The DNA was the basis for D and trimming; V, J and clone size are from that table. Among over 2 million clones listed, 85% to 95% were seen once. The V and J ends lost 4 bases and 0 bases respectively, with 17 bases between them. Germline V gene sequence: CDR1 SGHRS, CDR2 YFSETQ. The CDR3 is made up of 17 amino acids. As for this clone: Its antigen is undetermined.

Sequenced material: naive CD4+ T cells sorted from blood. Subset: CD45RA+ positively selected. The rearrangement uses TRBV5-1 and TRBJ2-4; tentative D call: TRBD2 (6 bases). The origin of this receptor is a man aged 18 to 29 in good health. CDR3 protein: CASSRGGVSEAKNIQYF. In DNA form, the CDR3 reads TGCGCCAGCAGCCGGGGAGGCGTATCGGAAGCCAAAAACATTCAGTACTTC.